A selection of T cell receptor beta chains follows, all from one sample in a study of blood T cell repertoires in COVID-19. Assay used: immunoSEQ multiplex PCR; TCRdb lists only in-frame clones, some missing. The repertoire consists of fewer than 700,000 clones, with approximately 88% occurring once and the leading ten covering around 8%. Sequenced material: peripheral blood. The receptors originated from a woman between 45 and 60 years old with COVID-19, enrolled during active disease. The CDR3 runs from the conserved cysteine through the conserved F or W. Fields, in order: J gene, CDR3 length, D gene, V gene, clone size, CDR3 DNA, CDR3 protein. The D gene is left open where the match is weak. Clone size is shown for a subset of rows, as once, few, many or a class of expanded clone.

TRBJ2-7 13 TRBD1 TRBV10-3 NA TGTGCCATCAGTGAGTACAGGGGCTCCGAGCAGTACTTC CAISEYRGSEQYF
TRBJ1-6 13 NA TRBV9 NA TGTGCCAGCAGCGTAGAGGGGTTGCCACCCCTCCACTTT CASSVEGLPPLHF
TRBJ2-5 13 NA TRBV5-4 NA TGTGCCAGCAGCTTGGAGGGGTACGAGACCCAGTACTTC CASSLEGYETQYF
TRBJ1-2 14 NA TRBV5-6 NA TGTGCCAGCAGCTTACCAGGGCCCTCAGGGGGCTACACCTTC CASSLPGPSGGYTF
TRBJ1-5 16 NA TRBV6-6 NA TGTGCCAGCAGTGCCGGGGTGGGCACCGTAAATGAGCCCCAGCATTTT CASSAGVGTVNEPQHF
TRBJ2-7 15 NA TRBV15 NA TGTGCCACCAGCAGAGACCCGGCTCAGGGGCGGGAGCAGTACTTC CATSRDPAQGREQYF
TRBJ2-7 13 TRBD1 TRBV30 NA TGTGCCTGGAGTGTACAGGGGGTGGGGGAGCAGTACTTC CAWSVQGVGEQYF
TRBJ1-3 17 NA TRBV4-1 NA TGCGCCAGCAGCCAAGATGATGGGCGATTCTCTAGAAACACCATATATTTT CASSQDDGRFSRNTIYF
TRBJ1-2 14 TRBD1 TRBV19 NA TGTGCCAGTAGTATTGGGGACAGGGTCTATGGCTACACCTTC CASSIGDRVYGYTF
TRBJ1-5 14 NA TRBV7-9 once TGTGCCAGCAGCGCGGAGTCGAGCAATCAGCCCCAGCATTTT CASSAESSNQPQHF
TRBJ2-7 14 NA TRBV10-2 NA TGCGCCAGCAGTGGGGAGGCGGGCTCAGACGAGCAGTACTTC CASSGEAGSDEQYF
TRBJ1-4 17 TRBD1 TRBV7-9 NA TGTGCCAGCAGCCCCCGGACAGGGGGGGCGTGGAATGAAAAACTGTTTTTT CASSPRTGGAWNEKLFF
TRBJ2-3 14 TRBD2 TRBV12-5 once TGTGCTACCCGGACTAGCGGATTCACAGATACGCAGTATTTT CATRTSGFTDTQYF
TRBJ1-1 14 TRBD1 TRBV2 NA TGTGCCAGCAGCGAGGGACAGGGGATCACTGAAGCTTTCTTT CASSEGQGITEAFF
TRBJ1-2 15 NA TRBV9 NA TGTGCCAGCAGCCCTGAGGTCGGAGGAAACTATGGCTACACCTTC CASSPEVGGNYGYTF
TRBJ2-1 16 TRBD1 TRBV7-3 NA TGTGCCAGCAGCTTTTCTGGGACAGTGGGTTACAATGAGCAGTTCTTC CASSFSGTVGYNEQFF